This T cell receptor (beta chain) was identified during a study of T cells expressing NK-cell markers. On the study more broadly: Out of eight donors sequenced, seven tested HCMV-seropositive and the remaining one seronegative. Study observations and caveats: Among four donors, these clonotypes also ranked first in the CD3+CD56-NKG2C+ fraction. The dominant NKG2C+ clonotypes represented about 1.0-7.0% of CD8+ T cells in over 5 donors.

cDNA encoding TCR beta was synthesized via 5'RACE template switching incorporating UMIs. TCRdb reanalyzed the 5' RACE reads and collapses them to one entry per CDR3 protein, without DNA. The sample holds approximately 440,000 distinct CDR3 sequences. As to this clonotype: Its antigen is still unknown.

The sample comprised blood T cells: a sorted CD56 or NKG2C T cell subset, CD4+ or CD8+ T cells, or bulk PBMC T cells (not recorded which). This receptor was taken from a woman in her 50s in good health.

The CDR3 sequence is CASSARLAGGPYNEQFF. V is TRBV7-9 and J is TRBJ2-1; TCRdb gives TRBD2 as the D gene, but with no DNA this cannot be confirmed. Germline V gene lookup returns CDR1 SEHNR and CDR2 FQNEAQ (reference sequence). This CDR3 is 17 amino acids long.